Listed below are T cell receptor beta chains from one sample, sequenced in a study of cytomegalovirus exposure and HLA in healthy donors. TCRdb's table, derived via immunoSEQ multiplex PCR, lists solely in-frame clones and lacks some. The top ten hold around 4.1% of the sample, which has fewer than 75,000 clones, about 83% seen once. The sample was PBMCs. These receptors all stem from a man aged 30-40 years in good health and CMV-seronegative. Each CDR3 is given with its conserved first and last residue. The D gene is left open where the match is weak. Expanded clones get a size class; other rows say once, few or many, or leave the size out.

clone_size j_call v_call d_call cdr3_nt cdr3_aa
- TRBJ2-5 TRBV6-5 - TGTGCCAGCAGTTACGGGGGCGGTAAAGAGACCCAGTACTTC CASSYGGGKETQYF
- TRBJ2-3 TRBV9 - TGTGCCAGCAGCTTTAGGGGGACCCCCGGCGGGGATACGCAGTATTTT CASSFRGTPGGDTQYF
- TRBJ2-7 TRBV5-4 - TGTGCCAGCAGCTTGGACCAGGGTGGCTACGAGCAGTACTTC CASSLDQGGYEQYF
once TRBJ2-1 TRBV10-1 TRBD2 TGCGCCAGCAGTGATTCGGGGGGGAAGTCCTACAATGAGCAGTTCTTC CASSDSGGKSYNEQFF
- TRBJ1-2 TRBV7-9 TRBD1 TGTGCCAGCAGCCGCCTCCGGGACAGGGGTGGGGGCTACACCTTC CASSRLRDRGGGYTF
- TRBJ1-2 TRBV6-1 - TGTGCCAGCCCAGACAGCTACACCTTC CASPDSYTF
- TRBJ2-1 TRBV5-4 TRBD2 TGTGCCAGCAGCTTTCGTCTAGCGGACAATGAGCAGTTCTTC CASSFRLADNEQFF
- TRBJ2-1 TRBV10-2 TRBD1 TGCGCCAGCAGTGAAAGAGGACAGGAGTACAATGAGCAGTTCTTC CASSERGQEYNEQFF
- TRBJ1-1 TRBV12-5 TRBD1 TGTGCTAGTGGTTTGATGCACAGGACAGGATCCACTGAAGCTTTCTTT CASGLMHRTGSTEAFF
once TRBJ2-1 TRBV10-3 TRBD1 TGTGCCATCAGTGGGGAGGGACAGGGCTCCTACAATGAGCAGTTCTTC CAISGEGQGSYNEQFF
- TRBJ2-1 TRBV5-5 TRBD2 TGTGCCAGCAGCTTGGGACTAGCGGGAGGGGCTTATTATGAGCAGTTCTTC CASSLGLAGGAYYEQFF
- TRBJ2-7 TRBV7-2 - TGTGCCAGCAGCTTAGTGGCGGAGAACTACGAGCAGTACTTC CASSLVAENYEQYF
- TRBJ2-1 TRBV19 - TGTGCCAGTAGTAAGGAGGAGCTAGGATACAATGAGCAGTTCTTC CASSKEELGYNEQFF
- TRBJ1-6 TRBV9 - TGTGCCAGCAGCGTAGGAGGATCCAGCTCCTATAATTCACCCCTCCACTTT CASSVGGSSSYNSPLHF
- TRBJ2-7 TRBV9 - TGTGCCAGCAGCGCAACCGGGACACAAGGTCTTGAGCAGTACTTC CASSATGTQGLEQYF
- TRBJ2-1 TRBV7-2 - TGTGCCAGCAGCTTAGGGACGGGAAATAGGAATGAGCAGTTCTTC CASSLGTGNRNEQFF
once TRBJ2-5 TRBV30 TRBD2 TGTGCCGGGGGGGGTAGCGGGAGCGGGGAGACCCAGTACTTC CAGGGSGSGETQYF
- TRBJ2-7 TRBV7-6 - TGTGCCAGCAGCAACACAGAGACCCCTTACGAGCAGTACTTC CASSNTETPYEQYF
- TRBJ2-7 TRBV19 - TGTGCCAGTAGCCCGACTAGTTTTGATTACGAGCAGTACTTC CASSPTSFDYEQYF
- TRBJ2-1 TRBV29-1 - TGCAGCGTTGAATCAGGGATCTACAATGAGCAGTTCTTC CSVESGIYNEQFF
few TRBJ2-7 TRBV27 - TGTGCCAGCAGTTTAAGAGCAGGGCCATATTGCGAGCAGTACTTC CASSLRAGPYCEQYF
once TRBJ2-7 TRBV7-9 - TGTGCCAGCAGCCCCGGTATCTACGAGCAGTACTTC CASSPGIYEQYF
few TRBJ1-6 TRBV6-5 - TGTGCCAGCAGCTCCGGGACAAATAATTCACCCCTCCACTTT CASSSGTNNSPLHF
- TRBJ2-2 TRBV10-3 - TGTGCCATCAGTCCTTCGGACAGGAACACCGGGGAGCTGTTTTTT CAISPSDRNTGELFF
- TRBJ2-7 TRBV7-2 TRBD1 TGTGCCAGCAGTCATAACAGGGGTTCCTACGAGCAGTACTTC CASSHNRGSYEQYF
- TRBJ2-1 TRBV4-3 - TGCGCCAGCAGCCAAGCTCCGTCGTCGCGGAGTGAGCAGTTCTTC CASSQAPSSRSEQFF
- TRBJ1-1 TRBV4-1 - TGCGCCAGCAGCCAGACAAGCGGGTCCAACACTGAAGCTTTCTTT CASSQTSGSNTEAFF
- TRBJ2-7 TRBV5-4 TRBD1 TGTGCCAGCAGCTTGCAGGGGGCTGACGAGCAGTACTTC CASSLQGADEQYF
- TRBJ2-1 TRBV6-1 TRBD2 TGTGCCAGCAGTGAAGCACGCGGGGGGGCCAGGGGGGAGCAGTTCTTC CASSEARGGARGEQFF
- TRBJ2-3 TRBV10-3 - TGTGCCATCAGTGAGACGACGAGCGGAGGCACAGATACGCAGTATTTT CAISETTSGGTDTQYF
- TRBJ2-7 TRBV19 TRBD2 TGTGCCAGTAGTGACCCCGTGTTAGCGGGAGCCTACGAGCAGTACTTC CASSDPVLAGAYEQYF
- TRBJ2-1 TRBV6-4 TRBD2 TGTGCCAGTTCTAGCGGGGACACCAATGAGCAGTTCTTC CASSSGDTNEQFF
- TRBJ1-2 TRBV7-6 TRBD1 TGTGCCAGCAGCCAAACCAGGGGGCGGGGGAACTATGGCTACACCTTC CASSQTRGRGNYGYTF
once TRBJ2-5 TRBV28 TRBD2 TGTGCCACCTTAGCGGGGGGTGAAGAGACCCAGTACTTC CATLAGGEETQYF
once TRBJ2-7 TRBV9 - TGTGCCAGCAGCGTCGGTGAAGAGTACGAGCAGTACTTC CASSVGEEYEQYF
- TRBJ2-5 TRBV2 - TGTGCCAGCAGTGGGGGGCAAAGGACAGTACTAGAGACCCAGTACTTC CASSGGQRTVLETQYF
- TRBJ2-2 TRBV7-2 TRBD2 TGTGCCAGCAGCTTAGCGCGTGGGACTAAGAACACCGGGGAGCTGTTTTTT CASSLARGTKNTGELFF
- TRBJ1-1 TRBV28 - TGTGCCAGCCCCTCCTCTAGGCCAGGGGCCTCCGAAGCTTTCTTT CASPSSRPGASEAFF
few TRBJ1-2 TRBV5-1 - TGCGCCAGCAGCGGCGGGGTTGGCTATGGCTACACCTTC CASSGGVGYGYTF
- TRBJ2-5 TRBV27 TRBD1 TGTGCCAGCAGGACAGGGGCGGGCGAGACCCAGTACTTC CASRTGAGETQYF
- TRBJ2-7 TRBV14 TRBD1 TGTGCCAGCAGCCAAATTGGGGACAGGGGGATCTACGAGCAGTACTTC CASSQIGDRGIYEQYF